These 22 T cell receptor beta chains share one sample of origin, sequenced in a study of OX40 agonist ivuxolimab in advanced cancers. Profiling relied on immunoSEQ multiplex PCR, and the TCRdb table lists in-frame clones only, not all of them. The table records 48,000 or so clones, about 90% of them present only once. The sample consisted of CD4+ or CD8+ T cells sorted from blood, taken in a trial of the OX40 agonist ivuxolimab. These receptor sequences come from an adult with an advanced solid tumor such as melanoma, head and neck, liver or kidney cancer.

V usage is TRBV6-6 and J usage is TRBJ1-4, with a tentative D call TRBD1 (6 bases). V lost 3 bases and J lost 8, with 13 bases in between. The V gene's germline CDR1 is MNHNY and CDR2 SVGAGI (reference sequence). CDR3 length equals 14 residues. CDR3 bases: TGTGCCAGCAGTTATCTGGGGGCGCGGGAAAAACTGTTTTTT. Translation gives CASSYLGAREKLFF.

The rearrangement joins TRBV4-1 to TRBJ1-4; no definite D call. The CDR3 is made up of 13 amino acids. Germline V gives CDR1 MGHRA, CDR2 YSYEKL. V was clipped by 0 bases and J by 7 bases, with 6 bases between them. This CDR3 reads CASSQDLGEKLFF. In nucleotides, the CDR3 is TGCGCCAGCAGCCAAGATCTCGGTGAAAAACTGTTTTTT.

The chain has TRBV11-2 and TRBJ2-1, with 12 positions matching TRBD2. V shed 3 bases and J 8 bases; nucleotides not matched to a gene: 2. The CDR3 loop spans 14 amino acids. CDR1 is SGHAT, CDR2 FQNNGV, per germline. Here the CDR3 reads CASSLLAGGDEQFF. As DNA, the CDR3 is TGTGCCAGCAGCTTGCTAGCGGGGGGGGATGAGCAGTTCTTC.

Written as DNA, the CDR3 is TGTGCCAGTAGTGCAAGACTAGCGGAGCCCCAAGAGACCCAGTACTTC. Translation gives CASSARLAEPQETQYF. This chain links TRBV19 with TRBJ2-5; 9 positions match TRBD2. Germline CDR1 reads LNHDA; CDR2 reads SQIVND (reference sequence). The CDR3 consists of 16 residues. J gave up 1 base and V 5 bases, and 8 bases lay outside the gene matches.

This clone was seen a handful of times. This chain uses TRBV11-2 with TRBJ1-1; D not resolved. CDR3 length: 13 amino acids. Germline lookup yields CDR1 SGHAT and CDR2 FQNNGV. V was trimmed by 7 bases and J by 2 bases, leaving 11 bases between them. The CDR3 is CASTPRANTEAFF. CDR3 coding DNA: TGTGCCAGCACCCCCCGGGCAAACACTGAAGCTTTCTTT.

This clone was observed a single time. The gene calls are TRBV7-8 and TRBJ2-7; D not resolved. The germline V gene encodes CDR1 SGHVS and CDR2 FQNEAQ. The CDR3 runs to 12 residues. The V end lost 1 base, the J end lost 7 bases, and 8 bases lay between the germline ends. CDR3 amino acids: CASSLGVWEQYF. The CDR3 coding sequence is TGTGCCAGCAGCTTAGGAGTTTGGGAGCAGTACTTC.

This chain's CDR3 is CASSSTTTGGAGANVLTF. The CDR3 DNA reads as TGTGCCAGCAGTTCCACCACTACAGGGGGCGCTGGGGCCAACGTCCTGACTTTC. The V call is TRBV27, the J call TRBJ2-6, with 9 bases fitting TRBD1. The germline CDR1 and CDR2 sequences are MNHEY and SMNVEV (reference sequence). The trim removed 4 bases at V and 2 bases at J, leaving 9 bases unmatched. This CDR3 spans 18 amino acids.

CDR3 protein: CASSLARGHEQYV. The CDR3 bases are TGTGCCAGCAGTCTCGCGAGGGGGCACGAGCAGTACGTC. The chain recombines TRBV27 with TRBJ2-7; 7 positions agree with TRBD1. The germline CDR1 and CDR2 sequences are MNHEY and SMNVEV (reference sequence). J was trimmed by 5 bases and V by 5 bases; bases with no gene match: 6. This CDR3 has 13 amino acids.

The chain recombines TRBV5-5 with TRBJ2-2; D call uncertain. The V gene's germline CDR1 is SGHKS and CDR2 YYEKEE (reference sequence). Trimming removed 3 bases at V and 4 bases at J, with 4 bases between. There are 12 residues in the CDR3. CDR3 in amino acids: CASSSITGELFF. The CDR3 nucleotides are TGTGCCAGCAGCTCCATCACCGGGGAGCTGTTTTTT.

This clone was detected only once. The chain carries TRBV4-1 and TRBJ2-7; D gene uncertain. Germline V CDR1 and CDR2: MGHRA, YSYEKL. This CDR3 region has 16 residues. Trimming pared 0 bases from V and 0 bases from J, leaving 12 bases between. This CDR3 is CASSQEKGQLSYEQYF. In DNA form, the CDR3 reads TGCGCCAGCAGCCAAGAAAAGGGCCAGCTCTCCTACGAGCAGTACTTC.

The CDR3 region is CASSYPGALSNEQFF. CDR3 coding DNA: TGTGCCAGCAGTTACCCGGGGGCCCTGAGCAATGAGCAGTTCTTC. The chain uses TRBV6-6 and TRBJ2-1; D tentatively reads TRBD1 or TRBD2 (6 bases each). The germline gives CDR1 MNHNY, CDR2 SVGAGI (reference sequence). The ends were cut back, 2 bases at V and 6 bases at J, with 14 bases in the middle. The length of the CDR3 is 15 residues.

This chain links TRBV28 with TRBJ2-1, with TRBD1 as a possible D gene (6 bases). The CDR3 is 14 amino acids. CDR1 is MDHEN, CDR2 SYDVKM, per germline. Trimming stripped 2 bases from V and 4 bases from J, with 9 bases between. CDR3 bases: TGTGCCAGCAGTTTAAAACAGGGTTACAATGAGCAGTTCTTC. It encodes CASSLKQGYNEQFF.

The chain has TRBV28 and TRBJ2-7; D could derive from TRBD1 or TRBD2 (6 bases each). The germline V gene encodes CDR1 MDHEN and CDR2 SYDVKM. There are 14 residues in the CDR3. V was clipped by 2 bases and J by 5 bases, with 13 bases between them. CDR3 amino acids: CASSLIRGGDEQYV. DNA for the CDR3: TGTGCCAGCAGTTTAATCAGGGGAGGCGACGAGCAGTACGTC.

The V call is TRBV7-3, the J call TRBJ2-1, with 7 nucleotides matching TRBD2. This CDR3 is 15 amino acids long. With V trimmed by 5 bases and J by 1 base, 5 bases remained unmatched. Germline CDR1 reads SGHTA; CDR2 reads FQGTGA. This CDR3 reads CASSRSAGSYNEQFF. The CDR3 nucleotides read TGTGCCAGCAGCCGATCAGCGGGGTCCTACAATGAGCAGTTCTTC.

The chain joins TRBV28 to TRBJ2-3, with a weak D call TRBD1 (6 bases). CDR1 MDHEN and CDR2 SYDVKM come from the germline V gene. The V gene lost 6 bases and the J gene lost 5 bases, with 18 bases spanning the gap. The CDR3 covers 15 residues. CDR3 sequence (DNA): TGTGCCAGCAGCTCAGACAGAGCGGACAGAGATACGCAGTATTTT. This sequence encodes CASSSDRADRDTQYF.

The J gene is TRBJ1-6, the V gene TRBV7-9, with 9 bases fitting TRBD1. The CDR3 runs to 15 residues. Germline V gene sequence: CDR1 SEHNR, CDR2 FQNEAQ (reference sequence). With 5 bases clipped from V and 6 bases from J, the junction kept 5 bases outside the gene matches. CDR3 in DNA: TGTGCCAGCAGCCCTAACAGGGGGCCTAATTCACCCCTCCACTTT. Amino acid sequence: CASSPNRGPNSPLHF. Filled out from reference TRBV7-9 and TRBJ1-6, the complete variable domain reads DTGVSQNPRHKITKRGQNVTFRCDPISEHNRLYWYRQTLGQGPEFLTYFQNEAQLEKSRLLSDRFSAERPKGSFSTLEIQRTEQGDSAMYLCASSPNRGPNSPLHFGNGTRLTVT.

This sequence joins TRBV4-1 and TRBJ1-1, with D unclear. The CDR3 covers 15 residues. V lost 0 bases and J 4 bases, leaving 12 bases between the germline ends. Germline lookup yields CDR1 MGHRA and CDR2 YSYEKL. The CDR3 here is CASSQEPGPGTEAFF. The CDR3 coding sequence is TGCGCCAGCAGCCAAGAACCCGGGCCCGGCACTGAAGCTTTCTTT.

This clone was picked up one time. The same CDR3 also results from other DNA sequences found in this sample. The chain is built from TRBV30 and TRBJ1-5, with D possibly matching TRBD1 (5 bases). Per the germline V gene, CDR1 is GTSNPN and CDR2 is SVGIG (reference sequence). This CDR3 is 13 amino acids long. V lost 0 bases to trimming and J lost 4 bases, with 7 bases between them. CDR3 loop: CAWSVRGNQPQHF. CDR3 bases: TGTGCCTGGAGTGTAAGGGGAAATCAGCCCCAGCATTTT.

The chain joins TRBV6-1 to TRBJ2-7, with 10 bases lining up with TRBD2. The CDR3 covers 15 residues. Germline V gene lookup returns CDR1 MNHNS and CDR2 SASEGT. The V segment lost 7 bases and the J segment 0 bases; nucleotides outside the gene matches: 6. This CDR3 is CASTQSSGSSYEQYV. Here the CDR3 DNA reads TGTGCCAGCACCCAATCTAGCGGGAGCTCCTACGAGCAGTACGTC.

The chain joins TRBV4-1 to TRBJ1-1, with no clear D. CDR1 and CDR2 (germline): MGHRA, YSYEKL. CDR3 length: 15 amino acids. Trimming took 3 bases from V and 0 from J, leaving 11 bases between them. CDR3 region: CASSQLGHMNTEAFF. The CDR3 nucleotides are TGCGCCAGCAGCCAGTTAGGGCACATGAACACTGAAGCTTTCTTT.

The V call is TRBV7-8, the J call TRBJ2-7; 8 bases align to TRBD2. Per germline, CDR1 SGHVS and CDR2 FQNEAQ. There are 16 residues in the CDR3. V trimming: 1 base; J trimming: 2 bases; junction bases outside the gene matches: 7. The CDR3 is CASSLDTSGGPYEQYF. As DNA, the CDR3 is TGTGCCAGCAGCTTAGATACTAGCGGCGGACCCTACGAGCAGTACTTC.

The rearrangement joins TRBV5-6 to TRBJ2-7; D is unclear. CDR3 length: 12 amino acids. V dropped 4 bases and J dropped 6 bases, with 11 bases sitting between them. Germline-derived CDR1 and CDR2 are SGHDT and YYEEEE. This CDR3 is CASSPGTGEQYV. The CDR3 DNA is TGTGCCAGCAGCCCAGGTACTGGCGAGCAGTACGTC.